These 18 T cell receptor beta chains came from one sample sequenced in a study of T cells in Graves' hyperthyroidism and ophthalmopathy (dated by TCRdb to the late 2010s). The library was made by multiplex PCR. Reads for this sample came from an Illumina HiSeq 2000. The TCR beta CDR3 regions were amplified from RNA transcripts. The TCR CDR3 was subjected to a first round of RT-PCR using the HTBI primer set and the Qiagen OneStep RT-PCR kit. The public sequencing data were trimmed at Q25 with fastp and processed into clonotypes with MiXCR by TCRdb, which kept only in-frame beta chains. Rows with one shared CDR3 protein collapse into an entry with the most common genes and DNA. In this sample the table shows hundreds of thousands of distinct CDR3 sequences, 20% of which occur a single time. Around a third of the sample is taken by the ten largest. The sample consisted of blood. The receptors stem from a young man with Graves' ophthalmopathy.

This clonotype was detected a few times. This chain connects TRBV29-1 to TRBJ2-1, with D perhaps TRBD1 (6 bases). The V gene lost 6 bases and the J gene lost 4 bases, with 10 bases spanning the gap. This CDR3 spans 12 amino acids. Looked up from germline, CDR1 is SQVTM and CDR2 is ANQGSEA. CDR3 bases: TGCAGCGTCGGTACAGGGTACAATGAGCAGTTCTTC. Its translation: CSVGTGYNEQFF.

This clonotype was detected many times. V is TRBV6-1 and J is TRBJ1-5; no definite D call. V shed 5 bases and J shed 2 bases, with 13 bases lying between them. This CDR3 contains 15 residues. The V gene's germline CDR1 is MNHNS and CDR2 SASEGT. CDR3 nucleotide sequence: TGTGCCAGCAGTCGGAGCGGGCAGGGCAATCAGCCCCAGCATTTT. Its translation: CASSRSGQGNQPQHF.

The V call is TRBV12-3 or TRBV12-4, the J call TRBJ2-7; D is uncertain. This CDR3 is 12 amino acids long. Trimming shortened V by 4 bases and J by 6 bases, and 10 bases separated the two germline ends. The DNA of the CDR3 is TGTGCCAGCAGTTCCTACAGAGGCGAGCAGTACTTC. Its protein product is CASSSYRGEQYF.

This chain joins TRBV7-8 and TRBJ2-1; D tentatively reads TRBD1 or TRBD2 (5 bases each). Germline-derived CDR1 and CDR2 are SGHVS and FQNEAQ. This CDR3 has 16 residues. V dropped 5 bases and J dropped 7 bases, with 21 bases sitting between them. The chain's CDR3 is CASSPTRLGVTNEQFF. The CDR3 region has the DNA TGTGCCAGCAGCCCCACCAGATTGGGGGTTACAAATGAGCAGTTCTTC.

The sample holds many counts of this clonotype. The chain uses TRBV6-1 and TRBJ2-7; the D gene could be TRBD1 or TRBD2 (6 bases each). Germline V gives CDR1 MNHNS, CDR2 SASEGT. Trimming shortened V by 5 bases and J by 2 bases, and 13 bases separated the two germline ends. This CDR3 has 14 amino acids. The CDR3 DNA reads TGTGCCAGCAGTTTTTCGGAGGGGGCCTACGAGCAGTACTTC. This gives the protein CASSFSEGAYEQYF.

This clonotype has only a few counts. This clone may be a read error of a much larger clone one base away. The rearrangement joins TRBV27 to TRBJ1-5; tentative D call: TRBD1 (5 bases). The length of the CDR3 is 14 residues. Per the germline V gene, CDR1 is MNHEY and CDR2 is SMNVEV (reference sequence). V lost 2 bases to trimming and J lost 9 bases, with 14 bases between them. The CDR3, as DNA: TGTGCCAGCAGTTTAAGCAGGGAAGTTCGGCCCCAGCATTTT. Amino acid sequence: CASSLSREVRPQHF.

V usage is TRBV10-3 and J usage is TRBJ1-1, with 8 positions matching TRBD1. This CDR3 has 15 residues. With 6 bases clipped from V and 0 bases from J, the junction kept 6 bases outside the gene matches. CDR1 and CDR2 (germline): ENHRY, SYGVKD. DNA for the CDR3: TGTGCCATCAGACCAGGGGGCACGATGAACACTGAAGCTTTCTTT. The encoded protein is CAIRPGGTMNTEAFF.

This clonotype was detected ten times or more. CDR3 in amino acids: CASSQRTLVPEAFF. The CDR3 nucleotides read TGTGCCAGCAGCCAAAGGACTCTGGTCCCAGAAGCTTTCTTT. The gene calls are TRBV3-1 and TRBJ1-1, with D hard to call. The CDR3 is made up of 14 amino acids. V lost 2 bases, J lost 8 bases, and 15 bases lay in between. Germline lookup yields CDR1 LGHDT and CDR2 YNNKEL (reference sequence).

In its sample, this clonotype was seen a few times. The chain joins TRBV5-1 to TRBJ2-3; unclear D gene. This CDR3 comprises 13 residues. V was clipped by 5 bases and J by 1 base, with 8 bases between them. CDR1 SGHRS and CDR2 YFSETQ come from the germline V gene. CDR3: CASSPDGTDTQYF. The CDR3 DNA follows: TGCGCCAGCAGTCCGGACGGCACAGATACGCAGTATTTT.

This clonotype was observed a handful of times. The chain links TRBV28 to TRBJ1-1; D ambiguous. Trimming took off 5 bases at V and 1 base at J, with 8 bases between the two ends. Per the germline V gene, CDR1 is MDHEN and CDR2 is SYDVKM. The CDR3 covers 13 residues. CDR3 loop: CASSEAGNTEAFF. CDR3 in DNA: TGTGCCAGCAGTGAAGCAGGGAACACTGAAGCTTTCTTT.

This clonotype turned up a few times. This sequence joins TRBV28 and TRBJ2-7; 9 bases line up with TRBD1. Trimming removed 7 bases from V and 6 bases from J; junction bases left unmatched: 10. This CDR3 has 14 amino acids. Germline CDR1 is MDHEN and CDR2 is SYDVKM. The CDR3 reads CASNIGTGRGEQYF. The CDR3 nucleotides are TGTGCCAGCAACATCGGGACAGGGCGAGGCGAGCAGTACTTC.

In its sample, this clonotype was seen many times. CDR3 protein: CASSSRGIITDTQYF. CDR3 nucleotide sequence: TGTGCCAGCAGTTCCCGGGGGATCATCACAGATACGCAGTATTTT. The J gene is TRBJ2-3, the V gene TRBV6-2 or TRBV6-3; the D gene is possibly TRBD2 (6 bases). The CDR3 has 15 amino acids. Germline V gives CDR1 MNHEY, CDR2 SVGEGT. Trimming took 4 bases from V and 2 from J, leaving 13 bases between them.

This clonotype was picked up a small number of times. V usage is TRBV2 and J usage is TRBJ1-5; a possible D gene is TRBD1 (6 bases). The CDR3 is 14 amino acids. V lost 4 bases and J lost 2, with 9 bases in between. Germline CDR1 is SNHLY and CDR2 is FYNNEI. The CDR3 coding sequence is TGTGCCAGCAGTGTACAGGGTGGCAATCAGCCCCAGCATTTT. It translates to CASSVQGGNQPQHF.

This clonotype came up a few times. The V call is TRBV7-2, the J call TRBJ2-1; the match to TRBD1 covers 12 bases. The germline V gene has CDR1 SGHTA and CDR2 FQGNSA. This CDR3 comprises 17 residues. Germline trimming cut 5 bases from V and 8 bases from J; bases unmatched to any gene: 13. The CDR3 spells CASSTRWAGQGAHEQFF. The CDR3 nucleotides are TGTGCCAGCAGCACCCGTTGGGCGGGACAGGGGGCGCATGAGCAGTTCTTC.

This clonotype was detected many times. The chain recombines TRBV5-1 with TRBJ1-6, with D maybe TRBD1 (6 bases). V lost 0 bases and J lost 10, with 17 bases in between. Germline CDR1 SGHRS, CDR2 YFSETQ. The CDR3 covers 16 residues. This CDR3 reads CASSLDVGGLNSPLHF. DNA of the CDR3: TGCGCCAGCAGCTTGGATGTGGGGGGCTTAAACTCACCCCTCCACTTT.

This clonotype was observed a handful of times. J is TRBJ2-7 and V is TRBV12-3 or TRBV12-4, with D possibly TRBD2 on 5 matching bases. The CDR3 contains 15 residues. Deletions cut 6 bases from V and 2 bases from J, with 17 bases between. In nucleotides, the CDR3 is TGTGCCAGCAGCTCCCAACTAGTCCCTCCCTACGAGCAGTACTTC. Protein: CASSSQLVPPYEQYF.

This clonotype was seen ten or more times. J is TRBJ1-2 and V is TRBV28; 9 bases are shared with TRBD1. This CDR3 region has 15 residues. CDR1 and CDR2 from the germline V gene are MDHEN and SYDVKM. J lost 4 bases, V lost 5 bases, and 8 bases had no gene match. For the CDR3, the DNA is TGTGCCAGCAGTCCGGGACAGGGCCACAGCTATGGCTACACCTTC. The encoded protein is CASSPGQGHSYGYTF.

The chain uses TRBV6-4 and TRBJ2-7; 7 bases agree with TRBD1. Germline V gene data show CDR1 as MRHNA and CDR2 as SNTAGT. The CDR3 runs 14 residues. Unmatched junction bases numbered 6, after V lost 6 bases and J lost 1 base. The CDR3 reads CASRDRVLSYEQYF. CDR3 nucleotides: TGTGCCAGCAGAGACAGGGTTTTGTCCTACGAGCAGTACTTC.